This T cell receptor (beta chain) was sequenced for a study of blood T cell repertoires in COVID-19 (dated by TCRdb to about 2020). Turning to the overall study: Collaborator samples came from the United States, Italy and Spain and covered acute and convalescent phases of COVID-19. The material from the prospective study consisted of cDNA or gDNA derived from T cells, B-cell-depleted T cells, or PBMCs. Subjects who had been exposed to COVID-19, were actively infected with it, or had recovered from it provided the deeply sampled blood TCRbeta repertoires that made up the dataset. The repertoires were made available in a free public database intended to serve as a resource for research on the immune response to SARS-CoV-2. The samples were drawn from two sources: the first 160 participants of the ongoing ImmuneRACE study, and fewer than 1,500 subjects contributed by 6 global collaborators. Sample metadata almost always included a de-identified subject ID, COVID-19 status, age in years and sex. Where HLA class I and class II types were available, the types were taken from metadata supplied by the sample provider, not from assay-based typing. General study outcomes and caveats: How much clinical and demographic metadata was included differed by source and by participant, and the metadata was provided uncurated.

TCRbeta CDR3 regions were amplified from genomic DNA by means of the immunoSEQ Assay, a bias-controlled multiplex PCR. From the authors' description of their analysis: The number of nucleated cells in each sample was estimated by amplification of reference gene primers within the assay. To quantify the absolute abundance of each unique TCRbeta CDR3 rearrangement, sequence reads were collapsed and filtered. For each sample, productive Simpson clonality was calculated by taking the square root of Simpson's diversity index across productive rearrangements. TCRdb provides this immuneACCESS table in a form limited to in-frame rearrangements. Some clones are lacking; in checked studies, under half of them reflect an unresolved V gene, and why the rest are absent is not known. The V and J calls and the clone size are those of that table, but D and trimming were determined from the DNA. The sample profile shows roughly 440,000 clones; around 89% of them were found once. The ten largest clonotypes hold 10% to 15% of the sample.

One collaborating source in Seattle enrolled patients during active infection and followed them longitudinally through the course of disease. The collaborating institutions used their own protocols to collect whole blood in K2EDTA tubes. Collaborator samples were shipped for TCRbeta analysis as frozen whole blood, isolated PBMCs, or DNA extracted from either sample type. About this clone itself: Its antigen specificity is not known. The input lacks base qualities; no much larger clone sits a single base away.

Taken from the germline V gene, the CDR1 and CDR2 loops are SNHLY and FYNNEI. From cysteine to phenylalanine, the CDR3 is 15 amino acids long. Only CDR3 DNA is held: 45 bases, read in frame from base 1. The germline V end is reduced by 10 bases and the J end by 8 bases; junction bases left unmatched: 17. Sequenced sample: peripheral blood. This receptor chain uses TRBV2 and TRBJ1-2; 9 central nucleotides agree with TRBD1. This TCR was recovered from a woman aged 50 to 60 with COVID-19, enrolled during active disease. The CDR3 has the sequence CATHTVQGAYKGYTF. The DNA is as follows: TGTGCCACCCATACCGTACAGGGGGCTTACAAGGGCTACACCTTC.